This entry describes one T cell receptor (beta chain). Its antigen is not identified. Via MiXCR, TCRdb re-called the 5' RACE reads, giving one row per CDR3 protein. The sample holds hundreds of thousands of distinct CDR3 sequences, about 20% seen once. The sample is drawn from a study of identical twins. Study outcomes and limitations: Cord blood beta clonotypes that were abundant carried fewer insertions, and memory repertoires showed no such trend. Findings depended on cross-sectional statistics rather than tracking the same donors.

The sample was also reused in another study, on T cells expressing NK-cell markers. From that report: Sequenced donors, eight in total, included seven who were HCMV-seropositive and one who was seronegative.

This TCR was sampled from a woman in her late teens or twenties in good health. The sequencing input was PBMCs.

This CDR3 reads CASSIYRGGDEQFF. As DNA, the CDR3 is TGTGCCAGCAGCATATACAGGGGAGGGGATGAGCAGTTCTTC. V is TRBV7-2 and J is TRBJ2-1; D may correspond to TRBD1 or TRBD2 (7 bases each). The germline V gene encodes CDR1 SGHTA and CDR2 FQGNSA. This CDR3 has 14 amino acids. Trimming cost V 5 bases and J 8 bases, with 16 bases left between them.